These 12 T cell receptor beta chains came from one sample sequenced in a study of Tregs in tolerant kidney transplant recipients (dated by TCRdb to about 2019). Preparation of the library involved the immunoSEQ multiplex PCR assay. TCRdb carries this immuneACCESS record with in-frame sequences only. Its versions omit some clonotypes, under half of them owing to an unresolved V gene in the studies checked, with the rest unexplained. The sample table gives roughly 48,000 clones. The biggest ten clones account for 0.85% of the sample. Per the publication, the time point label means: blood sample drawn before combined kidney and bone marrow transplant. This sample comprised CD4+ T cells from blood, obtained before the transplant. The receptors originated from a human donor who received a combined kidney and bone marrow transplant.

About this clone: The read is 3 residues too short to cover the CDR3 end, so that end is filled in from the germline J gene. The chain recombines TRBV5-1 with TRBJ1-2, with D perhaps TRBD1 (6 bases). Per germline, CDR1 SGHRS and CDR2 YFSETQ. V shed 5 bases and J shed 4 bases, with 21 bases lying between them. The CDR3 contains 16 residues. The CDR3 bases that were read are TGCGCCAGCAGACCCGTCGTAGGGGGTTCTGGCTATGGC. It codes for CASRPVVGGSGYG. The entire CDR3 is CASRPVVGGSGYGYTF.

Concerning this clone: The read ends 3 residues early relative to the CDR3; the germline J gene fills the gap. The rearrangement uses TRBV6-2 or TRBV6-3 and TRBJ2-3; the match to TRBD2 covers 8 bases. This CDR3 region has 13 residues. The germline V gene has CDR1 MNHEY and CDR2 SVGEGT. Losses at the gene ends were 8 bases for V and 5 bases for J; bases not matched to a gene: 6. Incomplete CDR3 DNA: TGTGCCAGCGGCCGAGCGGGAGTAGATACG. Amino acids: CASGRAGVDT. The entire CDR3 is CASGRAGVDTQYF.

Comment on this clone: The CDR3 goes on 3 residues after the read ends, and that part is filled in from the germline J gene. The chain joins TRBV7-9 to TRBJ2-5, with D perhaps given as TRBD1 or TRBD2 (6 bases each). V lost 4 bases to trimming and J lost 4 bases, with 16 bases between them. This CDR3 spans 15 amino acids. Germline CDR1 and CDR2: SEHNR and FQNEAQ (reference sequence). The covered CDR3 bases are TGTGCCAGCAGCTCCCACAGGGAGGTGAGAGAGACC. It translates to CASSSHREVRET. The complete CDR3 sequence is CASSSHREVRETQYF.

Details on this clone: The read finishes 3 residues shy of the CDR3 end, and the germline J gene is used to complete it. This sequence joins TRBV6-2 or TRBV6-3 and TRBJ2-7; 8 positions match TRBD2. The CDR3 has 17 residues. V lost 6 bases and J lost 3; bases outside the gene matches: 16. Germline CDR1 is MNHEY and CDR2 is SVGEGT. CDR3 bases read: TGTGCCAGCAGCAAGGGATTTACAACCAGCGGGAGCTACGAG. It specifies CASSKGFTTSGSYE. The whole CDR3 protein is CASSKGFTTSGSYEQYF.

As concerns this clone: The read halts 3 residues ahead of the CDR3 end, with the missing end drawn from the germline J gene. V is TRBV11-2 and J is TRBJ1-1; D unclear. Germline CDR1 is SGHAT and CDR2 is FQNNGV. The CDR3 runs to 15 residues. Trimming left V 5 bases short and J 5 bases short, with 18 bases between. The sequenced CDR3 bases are TGTGCCAGCAGCCTATTGACTTCTTCGGGGACTGAA. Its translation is CASSLLTSSGTE. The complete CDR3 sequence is CASSLLTSSGTEAFF.

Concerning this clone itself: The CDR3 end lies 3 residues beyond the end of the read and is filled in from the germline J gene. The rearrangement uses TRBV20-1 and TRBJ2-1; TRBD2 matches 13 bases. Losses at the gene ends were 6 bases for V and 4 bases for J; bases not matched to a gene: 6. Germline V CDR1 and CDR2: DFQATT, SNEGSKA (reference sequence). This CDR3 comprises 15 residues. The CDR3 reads CSATMGLAGYNEQFF. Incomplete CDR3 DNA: TGCAGTGCAACCATGGGACTAGCGGGATACAATGAG.

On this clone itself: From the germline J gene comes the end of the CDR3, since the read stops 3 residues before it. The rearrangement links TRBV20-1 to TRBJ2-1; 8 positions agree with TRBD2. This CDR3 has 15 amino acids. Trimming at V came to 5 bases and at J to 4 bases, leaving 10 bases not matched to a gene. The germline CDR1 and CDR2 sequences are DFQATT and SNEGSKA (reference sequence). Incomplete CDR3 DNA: TGCAGTGCTTCGCGGGGTAGCGGGGTTTACAATGAG. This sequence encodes CSASRGSGVYNE. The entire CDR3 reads CSASRGSGVYNEQFF.

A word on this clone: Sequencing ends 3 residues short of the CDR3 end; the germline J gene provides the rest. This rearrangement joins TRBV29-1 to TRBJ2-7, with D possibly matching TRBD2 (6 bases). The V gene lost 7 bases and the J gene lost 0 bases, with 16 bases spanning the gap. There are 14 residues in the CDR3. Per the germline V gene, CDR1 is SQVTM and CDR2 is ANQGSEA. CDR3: CSGADYPNSYEQYF. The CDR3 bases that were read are TGCAGCGGGGCGGACTATCCCAACTCCTACGAG.

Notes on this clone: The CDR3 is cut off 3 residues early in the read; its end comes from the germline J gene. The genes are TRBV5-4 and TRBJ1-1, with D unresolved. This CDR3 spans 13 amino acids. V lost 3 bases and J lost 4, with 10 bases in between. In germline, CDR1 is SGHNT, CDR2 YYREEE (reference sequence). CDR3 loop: CASSYQEGTEAFF. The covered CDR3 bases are TGTGCCAGCAGCTACCAGGAAGGCACTGAA.

The CDR3 loop is CASSSVRDSYEQYF. CDR3 DNA, as far as it was read: TGTGCCAGCAGCTCAGTGCGGGACTCCTACGAG. The chain is built from TRBV5-4 and TRBJ2-7, with D possibly matching TRBD2 (6 bases). The missing CDR3 end, 3 residues past where the read stops, is filled in from the germline J gene. Trimming pared 3 bases from V and 0 bases from J, leaving 10 bases between. Germline lookup yields CDR1 SGHNT and CDR2 YYREEE (reference sequence). The CDR3 extends over 14 amino acids.

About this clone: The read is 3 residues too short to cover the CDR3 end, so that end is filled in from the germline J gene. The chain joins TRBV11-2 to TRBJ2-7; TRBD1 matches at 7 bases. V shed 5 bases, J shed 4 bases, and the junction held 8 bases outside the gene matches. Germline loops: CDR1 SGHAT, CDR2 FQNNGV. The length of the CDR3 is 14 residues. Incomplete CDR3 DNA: TGTGCCAGCAGCACGGGACAGAACCAATACGAG. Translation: CASSTGQNQYE. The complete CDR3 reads CASSTGQNQYEQYF.

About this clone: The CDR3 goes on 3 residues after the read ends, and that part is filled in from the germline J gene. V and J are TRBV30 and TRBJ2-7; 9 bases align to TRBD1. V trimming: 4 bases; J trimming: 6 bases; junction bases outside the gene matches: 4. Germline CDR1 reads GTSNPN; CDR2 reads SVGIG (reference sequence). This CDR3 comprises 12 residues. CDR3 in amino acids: CAWTDRGGEQYF. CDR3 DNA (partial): TGTGCCTGGACCGACAGGGGGGGCGAG.